This T cell receptor (beta chain) was profiled in a study of T-cell reconstitution after alpha-beta-depleted transplantation in children. CDR1 SNHLY and CDR2 FYNNEI come from the germline V gene. The V and J ends lost 2 bases and 1 base respectively, with 5 bases between them. This CDR3 has 14 residues. On this clonotype: No antigen is known for it.

Broader study findings: T cells produced anew were the main source of T-cell counts and diversity one year after transplant. The origin of alpha-beta T cells about two months after transplant was reportedly several hundred expanded graft clones. Some patients' high day-60 TCRbeta diversity was traced to surviving recipient T cells and thymic progenitors.

Unique molecular identifiers tagged the TCRbeta library. TCRdb recomputed calls from the PCR reads with MiXCR, one row per CDR3 protein. Of about 980,000 distinct CDR3 sequences detected, about 30% appear once; the ten largest clones hold under 30%. Here the sequenced sample was PBMCs, mostly from graft donor cells, taken 360 days after TCRalphabeta/CD19-depleted stem cell transplant. This receptor was identified in a boy under three years old who had a stem cell transplant for SCID, so the T cells may come from the graft donor. The chain recombines TRBV2 with TRBJ2-2; D gene uncertain. The CDR3, as DNA: TGTGCCAGCAGTGAATATATGAACACCGGGGAGCTGTTTTTT. Protein product: CASSEYMNTGELFF. The full variable domain, completed using reference TRBV2 and TRBJ2-2, is EPEVTQTPSHQVTQMGQEVILRCVPISNHLYFYWYRQILGQKVEFLVSFYNNEISEKSEIFDDQFSVERPDGSNFTLKIRSTKLEDSAMYFCASSEYMNTGELFFGEGSRLTVL.